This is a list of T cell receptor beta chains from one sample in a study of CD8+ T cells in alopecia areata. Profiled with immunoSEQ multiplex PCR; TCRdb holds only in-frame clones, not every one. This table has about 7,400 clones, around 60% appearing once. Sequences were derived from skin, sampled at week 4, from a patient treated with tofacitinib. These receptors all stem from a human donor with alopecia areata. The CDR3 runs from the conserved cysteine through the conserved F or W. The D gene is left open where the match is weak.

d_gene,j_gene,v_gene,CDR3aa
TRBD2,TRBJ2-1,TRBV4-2,CASSQPWTSGANEQFF
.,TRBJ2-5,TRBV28,CASIAGTEYQETQYF
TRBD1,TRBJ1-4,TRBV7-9,CASSRQGLEEKLFF
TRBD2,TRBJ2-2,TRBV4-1,CASSQDLAGRRNTGELFF
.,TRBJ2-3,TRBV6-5,CASSCGADTQYF
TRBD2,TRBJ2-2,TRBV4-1,CASSHGLAGAGELFF
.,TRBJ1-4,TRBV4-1,CASSPPGLSTNEKLFF
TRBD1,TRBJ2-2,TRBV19,CASSDRGLVGELFF
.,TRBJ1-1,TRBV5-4,CASNQLQGAKSEAFF
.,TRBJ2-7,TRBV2,CASSESLGQGGREQYF
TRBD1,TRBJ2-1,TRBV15,CAISRGTTYNEQFF
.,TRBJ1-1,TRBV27,CASSLSGGGRNTEAFF
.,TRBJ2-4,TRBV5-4,CASSFNSADIQYF
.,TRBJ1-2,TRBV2,CATASPDYGYTF
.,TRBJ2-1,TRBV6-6,CASSYGRSSYNEQFF